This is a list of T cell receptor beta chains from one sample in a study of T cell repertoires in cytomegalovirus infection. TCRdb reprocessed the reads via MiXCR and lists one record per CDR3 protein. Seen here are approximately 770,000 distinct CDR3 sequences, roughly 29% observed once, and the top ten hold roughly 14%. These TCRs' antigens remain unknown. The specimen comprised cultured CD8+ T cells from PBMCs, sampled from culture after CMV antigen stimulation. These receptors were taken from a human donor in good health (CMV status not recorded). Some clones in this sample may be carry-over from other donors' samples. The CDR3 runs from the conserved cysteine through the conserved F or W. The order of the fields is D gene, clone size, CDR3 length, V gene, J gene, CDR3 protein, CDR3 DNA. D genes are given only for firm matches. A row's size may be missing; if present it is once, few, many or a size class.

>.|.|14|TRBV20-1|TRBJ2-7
CSTLNDAGGYEQYF
TGCAGTACGCTTAATGACGCAGGCGGCTACGAGCAGTACTTC
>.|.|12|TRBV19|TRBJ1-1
CASGSMNTEAFF
TGTGCCAGTGGATCCATGAACACTGAAGCTTTCTTT
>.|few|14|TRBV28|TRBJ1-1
CASSQTAMDTEAFF
TGTGCCAGCAGTCAGACAGCTATGGACACTGAAGCTTTCTTT
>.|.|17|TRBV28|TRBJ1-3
CASSLTGQSHSGNTIYF
TGTGCCAGCAGTTTGACCGGACAGTCCCACTCTGGAAACACCATATATTTT
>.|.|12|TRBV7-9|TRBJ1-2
CASSLRTDGYTF
TGTGCCAGCAGCCTACGGACAGATGGCTACACCTTC
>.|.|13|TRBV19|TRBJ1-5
CASKQINNQPQHF
TGTGCCAGTAAACAGATAAATAATCAGCCCCAGCATTTT
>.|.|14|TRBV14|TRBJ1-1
CASSQPLGYTEAFF
TGTGCCAGCAGCCAACCTCTGGGATACACTGAAGCTTTCTTT
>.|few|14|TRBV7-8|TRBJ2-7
CASSARGSIYEQYF
TGTGCCAGCAGCGCTAGGGGCAGTATCTACGAGCAGTACTTC
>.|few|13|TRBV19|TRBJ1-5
CASSIVRDQPQHF
TGTGCCAGTAGTATAGTGCGGGATCAGCCCCAGCATTTT
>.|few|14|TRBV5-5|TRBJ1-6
CASSQDSLDSPLHF
TGTGCCAGCAGCCAGGACAGCCTCGATTCACCCCTCCACTTT
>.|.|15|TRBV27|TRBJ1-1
CASSLRGWGGTEAFF
TGTGCCAGCAGTTTGCGGGGTTGGGGTGGCACTGAAGCTTTCTTT
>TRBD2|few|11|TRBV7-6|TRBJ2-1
CASSLSGVQFF
TGTGCCAGCAGCCTAAGCGGGGTACAGTTCTTC
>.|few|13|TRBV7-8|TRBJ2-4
CASSTSQAGIQYF
TGTGCCAGCAGCACTTCACAGGCGGGCATTCAGTACTTC
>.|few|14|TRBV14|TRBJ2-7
CASSQGSTTYEQYF
TGTGCCAGCAGCCAAGGAAGTACCACCTACGAGCAGTACTTC
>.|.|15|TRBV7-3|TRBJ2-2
CASQFRIPNTGELFF
TGTGCCAGCCAATTTAGAATTCCGAACACCGGGGAGCTGTTTTTT
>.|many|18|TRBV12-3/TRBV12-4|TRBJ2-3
CASSLASGWISSTDTQYF
TGTGCCAGCAGTTTAGCGAGCGGGTGGATCTCTAGCACAGATACGCAGTATTTT
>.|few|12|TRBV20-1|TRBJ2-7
CSASFTGYEQYF
TGCAGTGCTAGTTTCACGGGCTACGAGCAGTACTTC
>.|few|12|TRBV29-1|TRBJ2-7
CSVVEFGYEQYF
TGCAGCGTTGTCGAGTTTGGCTACGAGCAGTACTTC
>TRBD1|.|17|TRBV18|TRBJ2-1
CASSPRDRDWAYNEQFF
TGTGCCAGCTCACCCCGGGACAGGGATTGGGCCTACAATGAGCAGTTCTTC
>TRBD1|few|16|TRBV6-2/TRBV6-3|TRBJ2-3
CASSAPGQGSTDTQYF
TGTGCCAGCAGTGCCCCGGGACAGGGTTCAACAGATACGCAGTATTTT
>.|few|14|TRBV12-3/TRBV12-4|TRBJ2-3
CASNHEGGEDTQYF
TGTGCCAGCAACCATGAAGGGGGAGAAGATACGCAGTATTTT
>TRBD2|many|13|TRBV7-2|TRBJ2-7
CASSVGLAREQYF
TGTGCCAGCAGCGTAGGACTAGCCCGCGAGCAGTACTTC
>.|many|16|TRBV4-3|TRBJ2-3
CASSHAGSLGTDTQYF
TGCGCCAGCAGCCATGCCGGGAGTCTAGGGACAGATACGCAGTATTTT